A selection of T cell receptor beta chains follows, all from one sample in a study of radiotherapy plus CTLA-4 blockade in lung cancer. Assay used: immunoSEQ multiplex PCR; TCRdb lists only in-frame clones, some missing. The data contain about 95,000 clones, around four fifths of them seen just once; the ten biggest clones take up roughly 0.84%. The sequences come from peripheral blood, collected from a patient treated with radiotherapy plus ipilimumab. The receptors were gathered from a human donor with non-small cell lung cancer who had stable disease on radiotherapy plus ipilimumab. Both conserved end residues are part of each CDR3. The D gene is left open where the match is weak. Size tells how often a clone was seen (once, few, many) or the class of an expanded clone, and some rows leave it out.

abundance: -; v_gene: TRBV9; d_gene: -; j_gene: TRBJ2-1; len: 16; CDR3nt: TGTGCCAGCAGTGAAGCGGAGCAGAGCTCCTACAATGAGCAGTTCTTC; CDR3aa: CASSEAEQSSYNEQFF
abundance: few; v_gene: TRBV7-3; d_gene: -; j_gene: TRBJ1-2; len: 10; CDR3nt: TGTGCCAGAAAAGGACTTGGCTACACCTTC; CDR3aa: CARKGLGYTF
abundance: few; v_gene: TRBV9; d_gene: TRBD1; j_gene: TRBJ1-4; len: 14; CDR3nt: TGTGCCAGCAGCCTGCAGGGGGGGAAGGAAAAACTGTTTTTT; CDR3aa: CASSLQGGKEKLFF
abundance: few; v_gene: TRBV19; d_gene: TRBD1; j_gene: TRBJ2-7; len: 15; CDR3nt: TGTGCCAGTAGTATAGCGAGGGACAGGCCCTACGAGCAGTACTTC; CDR3aa: CASSIARDRPYEQYF
abundance: few; v_gene: TRBV5-4; d_gene: -; j_gene: TRBJ1-2; len: 13; CDR3nt: TGTGCCAGCAGCTCGGGGGGATACTATGGCTACACCTTC; CDR3aa: CASSSGGYYGYTF
abundance: -; v_gene: TRBV6-1; d_gene: -; j_gene: TRBJ1-2; len: 14; CDR3nt: TGTGCCAGCAGTCTATCAGGACTTAACTATGGCTACACCTTC; CDR3aa: CASSLSGLNYGYTF
abundance: -; v_gene: TRBV14; d_gene: -; j_gene: TRBJ2-7; len: 14; CDR3nt: TGTGCCAGCAGCACTCGGTTGGGGGTGTACGAGCAGTACTTC; CDR3aa: CASSTRLGVYEQYF
abundance: -; v_gene: TRBV7-8; d_gene: -; j_gene: TRBJ2-1; len: 13; CDR3nt: TGTGCCAGCAGCTTAGCGCCTGGGAATGAGCAGTTCTTC; CDR3aa: CASSLAPGNEQFF
abundance: -; v_gene: TRBV18; d_gene: TRBD1; j_gene: TRBJ1-2; len: 16; CDR3nt: TGTGCCTTTGGTCGGGACAGGGGATCCCTCGACTATGGCTACACCTTC; CDR3aa: CAFGRDRGSLDYGYTF
abundance: -; v_gene: TRBV7-9; d_gene: -; j_gene: TRBJ1-5; len: 14; CDR3nt: TGTGCCAGCAGCTTAGCGGCTAGCAATCAGCCCCAGCATTTT; CDR3aa: CASSLAASNQPQHF
abundance: -; v_gene: TRBV30; d_gene: -; j_gene: TRBJ1-4; len: 15; CDR3nt: TGTGCCTGGATCCCCGGAGCTCAGGGTAATGAAAAACTGTTTTTT; CDR3aa: CAWIPGAQGNEKLFF
abundance: -; v_gene: TRBV28; d_gene: -; j_gene: TRBJ1-4; len: 17; CDR3nt: TGTGCCAGCAGTTTATCCCCTCGCAGAGGGAATAATGAAAAACTGTTTTTT; CDR3aa: CASSLSPRRGNNEKLFF
abundance: -; v_gene: TRBV19; d_gene: -; j_gene: TRBJ1-1; len: 15; CDR3nt: TGTGCCAGTAAAGAGGGTCAGGGCTTGAACACTGAAGCTTTCTTT; CDR3aa: CASKEGQGLNTEAFF
abundance: -; v_gene: TRBV2; d_gene: TRBD1; j_gene: TRBJ1-2; len: 12; CDR3nt: TGTGCCAGTACGGACAGGGGGAATGGCTACACCTTC; CDR3aa: CASTDRGNGYTF
abundance: -; v_gene: TRBV27; d_gene: -; j_gene: TRBJ1-6; len: 15; CDR3nt: TGTGCCAGCAACTACCGGAGGCAGCTTAATTCACCCCTCCACTTT; CDR3aa: CASNYRRQLNSPLHF
abundance: few; v_gene: TRBV18; d_gene: TRBD1; j_gene: TRBJ1-6; len: 15; CDR3nt: TGTGCCAGCTCACCACCGGGGGACAGTAATTCACCCCTCCACTTT; CDR3aa: CASSPPGDSNSPLHF
abundance: -; v_gene: TRBV28; d_gene: TRBD1; j_gene: TRBJ2-3; len: 14; CDR3nt: TGTGCCAGCAGTTTGGGACAGCCCACAGATACGCAGTATTTT; CDR3aa: CASSLGQPTDTQYF
abundance: -; v_gene: TRBV6-5; d_gene: -; j_gene: TRBJ1-6; len: 14; CDR3nt: TGTGCCAGCAGTTACTCGAGTCCCCGTTCACCCCTCCACTTT; CDR3aa: CASSYSSPRSPLHF
abundance: once; v_gene: TRBV9; d_gene: TRBD1; j_gene: TRBJ1-1; len: 17; CDR3nt: TGTGCCAGCAGCGTAGGGACAGGGACCCTCTTGCGCACTGAAGCTTTCTTT; CDR3aa: CASSVGTGTLLRTEAFF
abundance: -; v_gene: TRBV19; d_gene: TRBD2; j_gene: TRBJ2-1; len: 19; CDR3nt: TGTGCCAGTAGTATAGATCCCCGTCGGCGGGAGAGCTCCTACAATGAGCAGTTCTTC; CDR3aa: CASSIDPRRRESSYNEQFF
abundance: -; v_gene: TRBV28; d_gene: -; j_gene: TRBJ1-5; len: 16; CDR3nt: TGTGCCAGCAGTTCAGCAGGGGCGGGTAGCAATCAGCCCCAGCATTTT; CDR3aa: CASSSAGAGSNQPQHF
abundance: -; v_gene: TRBV6-6; d_gene: -; j_gene: TRBJ1-5; len: 16; CDR3nt: TGTGCCAGCAGGCGCCGCAGGGAGCAAAGCAATCAGCCCCAGCATTTT; CDR3aa: CASRRRREQSNQPQHF
abundance: -; v_gene: TRBV5-6; d_gene: TRBD1; j_gene: TRBJ1-2; len: 14; CDR3nt: TGTGCCAGCAGCCACGACAGGGTTGTCTATGGCTACACCTTC; CDR3aa: CASSHDRVVYGYTF
abundance: -; v_gene: TRBV5-4; d_gene: TRBD1; j_gene: TRBJ2-5; len: 13; CDR3nt: TGTGCCAGCAGCTTACAGGGGGCTGAGACCCAGTACTTC; CDR3aa: CASSLQGAETQYF
abundance: -; v_gene: TRBV6-6; d_gene: TRBD1; j_gene: TRBJ2-3; len: 15; CDR3nt: TGTGCCAGCATTAAGGGGGCAGGTGGGCCAGATACGCAGTATTTT; CDR3aa: CASIKGAGGPDTQYF
abundance: -; v_gene: TRBV6-4; d_gene: -; j_gene: TRBJ1-6; len: 16; CDR3nt: TGTGCCAGCATCCACCCCCGGGCCGTCCATAATTCACCCCTCCACTTT; CDR3aa: CASIHPRAVHNSPLHF
abundance: -; v_gene: TRBV6-1; d_gene: TRBD2; j_gene: TRBJ2-5; len: 15; CDR3nt: TGTGCCAGCAGTGAAAAGACTAGCGGGAGAGAGACCCAGTACTTC; CDR3aa: CASSEKTSGRETQYF
abundance: -; v_gene: TRBV19; d_gene: TRBD2; j_gene: TRBJ2-3; len: 14; CDR3nt: TGTGCCAGTAAACTAGCGGGCTCCGGGGATACGCAGTATTTT; CDR3aa: CASKLAGSGDTQYF
abundance: -; v_gene: TRBV5-1; d_gene: TRBD1; j_gene: TRBJ2-4; len: 19; CDR3nt: TGCGCCAGCAGCTTGGCCGTCGACAGGGTATGGGGGGCCAAAAACATTCAGTACTTC; CDR3aa: CASSLAVDRVWGAKNIQYF
abundance: -; v_gene: TRBV27; d_gene: -; j_gene: TRBJ2-7; len: 15; CDR3nt: TGTGCCAGCAGCCTTAAGTCAGGGAGCTCCTACGAGCAGTACTTC; CDR3aa: CASSLKSGSSYEQYF
abundance: -; v_gene: TRBV7-9; d_gene: -; j_gene: TRBJ2-2; len: 13; CDR3nt: TGTGCCAGCAGAAGCCCTATCACCGGGGAGCTGTTTTTT; CDR3aa: CASRSPITGELFF
abundance: -; v_gene: TRBV5-4; d_gene: TRBD1; j_gene: TRBJ1-3; len: 14; CDR3nt: TGTGCCAGCAGCCCGGACAGGGTTGGAAACACCATATATTTT; CDR3aa: CASSPDRVGNTIYF
abundance: -; v_gene: TRBV7-2; d_gene: -; j_gene: TRBJ1-6; len: 14; CDR3nt: TGTGCCAGCAGCTTAGCGGGACGGAGATCTTCCCTCCACTTT; CDR3aa: CASSLAGRRSSLHF
abundance: -; v_gene: TRBV5-6; d_gene: -; j_gene: TRBJ2-2; len: 12; CDR3nt: TGTGCCAGCAGCTTCGGGACCGGGGAGCTGTTTTTT; CDR3aa: CASSFGTGELFF
abundance: few; v_gene: TRBV7-9; d_gene: -; j_gene: TRBJ2-1; len: 12; CDR3nt: TGTGCCAGCAGCTATCAGGGTCATGAGCAGTTCTTC; CDR3aa: CASSYQGHEQFF
abundance: once; v_gene: TRBV27; d_gene: TRBD1; j_gene: TRBJ1-4; len: 17; CDR3nt: TGTGCCAGCAGCACGGGACAGGGGGCAACTTTTGGTGAAAAACTGTTTTTT; CDR3aa: CASSTGQGATFGEKLFF
abundance: -; v_gene: TRBV27; d_gene: -; j_gene: TRBJ2-3; len: 15; CDR3nt: TGTGCCAGCAGTTTTGGGGATACTGGCACAGATACGCAGTATTTT; CDR3aa: CASSFGDTGTDTQYF
abundance: -; v_gene: TRBV7-6; d_gene: -; j_gene: TRBJ1-5; len: 13; CDR3nt: TGTGCCAGCAGCTTAGGGTTCAATCAGCCCCAGCATTTT; CDR3aa: CASSLGFNQPQHF
abundance: -; v_gene: TRBV11-2; d_gene: TRBD2; j_gene: TRBJ2-7; len: 16; CDR3nt: TGTGCCAGCAGCTCCGGGACTAGCGGGATAAATTACGAGCAGTACTTC; CDR3aa: CASSSGTSGINYEQYF
abundance: -; v_gene: TRBV9; d_gene: -; j_gene: TRBJ2-3; len: 12; CDR3nt: TGTGCCAGCAGCGTCACCGGAGATACGCAGTATTTT; CDR3aa: CASSVTGDTQYF
abundance: few; v_gene: TRBV5-4; d_gene: -; j_gene: TRBJ1-3; len: 18; CDR3nt: TGTGCCAGCAGCTTGGCGTTCGGGGGCGATTACTCTGGAAACACCATATATTTT; CDR3aa: CASSLAFGGDYSGNTIYF
abundance: -; v_gene: TRBV15; d_gene: TRBD1; j_gene: TRBJ2-1; len: 17; CDR3nt: TGTGCCACCAGCACGCTGTTTGGGACAGGGGTTCGCAATGAGCAGTTCTTC; CDR3aa: CATSTLFGTGVRNEQFF
abundance: -; v_gene: TRBV7-2; d_gene: -; j_gene: TRBJ1-1; len: 15; CDR3nt: TGTGCCAGCAGCTTAGGACGGAGCAGGTACACTGAAGCTTTCTTT; CDR3aa: CASSLGRSRYTEAFF
abundance: -; v_gene: TRBV6-1; d_gene: TRBD1; j_gene: TRBJ2-5; len: 13; CDR3nt: TGTGCCAGCAGAGGACAGGGGAGAGAGACCCAGTACTTC; CDR3aa: CASRGQGRETQYF
abundance: few; v_gene: TRBV6-1; d_gene: -; j_gene: TRBJ1-5; len: 15; CDR3nt: TGTGCCAGCAGTGATTACAGCTTTAGCAATCAGCCCCAGCATTTT; CDR3aa: CASSDYSFSNQPQHF
abundance: -; v_gene: TRBV6-6; d_gene: -; j_gene: TRBJ1-1; len: 12; CDR3nt: TGTGCCAGCAGTTTAATGAACACTGAAGCTTTCTTT; CDR3aa: CASSLMNTEAFF
abundance: -; v_gene: TRBV7-2; d_gene: TRBD2; j_gene: TRBJ2-1; len: 16; CDR3nt: TGTGCCAGCAGCACCTATAGCGGGGGGGTAAGCAATGAGCAGTTCTTC; CDR3aa: CASSTYSGGVSNEQFF
abundance: -; v_gene: TRBV27; d_gene: TRBD2; j_gene: TRBJ2-7; len: 15; CDR3nt: TGTGCCAGCAGTCGCCAGGGACTACGATCCTACGAGCAGTACTTC; CDR3aa: CASSRQGLRSYEQYF
abundance: -; v_gene: TRBV10-2; d_gene: -; j_gene: TRBJ2-2; len: 13; CDR3nt: TGCGCCAGCCAGACCTTGGGGACCGGGGAGCTGTTTTTT; CDR3aa: CASQTLGTGELFF
abundance: -; v_gene: TRBV28; d_gene: TRBD2; j_gene: TRBJ2-7; len: 11; CDR3nt: TGTGCCAGCAGTTGGACTAGGGAGCAGTACTTC; CDR3aa: CASSWTREQYF
abundance: -; v_gene: TRBV6-1; d_gene: -; j_gene: TRBJ1-6; len: 14; CDR3nt: TGTGCCAGCAGTCCACGTAGGTCCGATTCACCCCTCCACTTT; CDR3aa: CASSPRRSDSPLHF
abundance: -; v_gene: TRBV5-1; d_gene: -; j_gene: TRBJ2-2; len: 15; CDR3nt: TGCGCCAGCAGCTCTTCGGGAAGGGGAACCGGGGAGCTGTTTTTT; CDR3aa: CASSSSGRGTGELFF